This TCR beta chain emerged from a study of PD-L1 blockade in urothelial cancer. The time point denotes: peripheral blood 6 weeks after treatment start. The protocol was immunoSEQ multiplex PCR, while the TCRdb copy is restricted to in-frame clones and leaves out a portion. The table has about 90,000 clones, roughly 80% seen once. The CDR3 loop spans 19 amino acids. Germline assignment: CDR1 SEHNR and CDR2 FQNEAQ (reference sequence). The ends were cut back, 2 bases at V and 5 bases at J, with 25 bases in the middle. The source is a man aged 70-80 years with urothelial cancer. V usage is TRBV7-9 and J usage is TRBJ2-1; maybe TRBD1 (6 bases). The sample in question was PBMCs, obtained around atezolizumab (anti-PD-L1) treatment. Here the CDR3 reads CASSLIARVNRDPHNEQFF. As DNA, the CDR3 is TGTGCCAGCAGCTTAATCGCCAGGGTAAACAGGGACCCCCACAATGAGCAGTTCTTC.